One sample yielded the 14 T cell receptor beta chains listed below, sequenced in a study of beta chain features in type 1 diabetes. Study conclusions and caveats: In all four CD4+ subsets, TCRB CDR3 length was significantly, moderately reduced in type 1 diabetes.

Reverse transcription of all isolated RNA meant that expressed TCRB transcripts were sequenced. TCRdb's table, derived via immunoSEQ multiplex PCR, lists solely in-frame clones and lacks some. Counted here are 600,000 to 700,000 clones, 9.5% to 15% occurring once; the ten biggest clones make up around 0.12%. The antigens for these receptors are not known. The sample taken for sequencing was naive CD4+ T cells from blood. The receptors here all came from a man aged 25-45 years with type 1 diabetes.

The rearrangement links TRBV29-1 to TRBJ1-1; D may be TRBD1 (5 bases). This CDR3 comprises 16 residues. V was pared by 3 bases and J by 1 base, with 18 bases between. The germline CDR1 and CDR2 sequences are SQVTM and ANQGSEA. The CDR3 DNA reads TGCAGCGTTGATCAGGGCGGTATGAGGGGGAACACTGAAGCTTTCTTT. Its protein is CSVDQGGMRGNTEAFF.

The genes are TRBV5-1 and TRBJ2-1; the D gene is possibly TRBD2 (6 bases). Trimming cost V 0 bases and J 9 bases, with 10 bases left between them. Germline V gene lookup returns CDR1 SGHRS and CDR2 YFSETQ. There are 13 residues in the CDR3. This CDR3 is CASSLGRDFEQFF. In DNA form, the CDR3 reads TGCGCCAGCAGCTTGGGAAGGGACTTTGAGCAGTTCTTC.

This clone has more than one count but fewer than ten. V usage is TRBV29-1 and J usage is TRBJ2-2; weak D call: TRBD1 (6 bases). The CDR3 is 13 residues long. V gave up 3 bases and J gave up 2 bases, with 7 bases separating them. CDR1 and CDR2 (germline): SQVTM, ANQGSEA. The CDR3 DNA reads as TGCAGCGTTGATGGGGGCAACACCGGGGAGCTGTTTTTT. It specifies CSVDGGNTGELFF.

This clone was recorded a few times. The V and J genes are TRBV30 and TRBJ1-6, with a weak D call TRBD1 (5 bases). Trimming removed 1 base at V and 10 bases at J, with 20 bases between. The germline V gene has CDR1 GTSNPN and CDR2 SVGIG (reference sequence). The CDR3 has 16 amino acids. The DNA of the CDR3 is TGTGCCTGGAGTGACCCGAGTCGGGGGTTGGGATCACCCCTCCACTTT. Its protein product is CAWSDPSRGLGSPLHF.

CDR3 in DNA: TGTGCCAGCAGCCCCCCGGGGGGGGTATACAATGAGCAGTTCTTC. It encodes CASSPPGGVYNEQFF. The rearrangement links TRBV11-2 to TRBJ2-1, with 8 bases lining up with TRBD2. Germline loops: CDR1 SGHAT, CDR2 FQNNGV. J lost 4 bases, V lost 5 bases, and 7 bases had no gene match. CDR3 size: 15 residues.

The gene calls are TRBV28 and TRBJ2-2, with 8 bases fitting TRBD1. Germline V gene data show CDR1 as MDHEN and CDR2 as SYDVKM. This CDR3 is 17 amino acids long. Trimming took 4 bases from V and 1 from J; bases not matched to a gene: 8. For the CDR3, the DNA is TGTGCCAGCAGTTCTCCCCCGGGACAGGAGAACACCGGGGAGCTGTTTTTT. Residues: CASSSPPGQENTGELFF.

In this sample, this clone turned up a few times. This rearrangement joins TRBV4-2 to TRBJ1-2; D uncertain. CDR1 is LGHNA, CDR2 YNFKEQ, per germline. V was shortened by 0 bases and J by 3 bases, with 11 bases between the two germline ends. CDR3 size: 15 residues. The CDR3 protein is CASSQESGSDYGYTF. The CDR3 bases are TGTGCCAGCAGCCAAGAATCTGGGTCCGACTATGGCTACACCTTC.

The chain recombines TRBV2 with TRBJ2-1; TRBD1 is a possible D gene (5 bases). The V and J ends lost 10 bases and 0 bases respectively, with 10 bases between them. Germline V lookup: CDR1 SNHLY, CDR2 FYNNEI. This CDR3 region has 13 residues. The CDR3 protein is CANRPSSYNEQFF. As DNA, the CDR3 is TGTGCCAACAGGCCTAGCTCCTACAATGAGCAGTTCTTC.

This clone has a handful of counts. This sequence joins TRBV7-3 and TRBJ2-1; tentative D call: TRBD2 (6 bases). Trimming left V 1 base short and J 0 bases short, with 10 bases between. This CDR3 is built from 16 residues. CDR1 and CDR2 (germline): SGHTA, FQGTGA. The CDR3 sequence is CASSLKAGSSYNEQFF. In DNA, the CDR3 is TGTGCCAGCAGCTTAAAGGCGGGGAGCTCCTACAATGAGCAGTTCTTC.

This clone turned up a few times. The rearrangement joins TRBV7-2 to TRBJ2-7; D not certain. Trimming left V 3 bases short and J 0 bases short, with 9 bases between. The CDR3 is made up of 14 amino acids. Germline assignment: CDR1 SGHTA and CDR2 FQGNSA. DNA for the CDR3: TGTGCCAGCAGCTTTACCTACAGCTCCTACGAGCAGTACTTC. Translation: CASSFTYSSYEQYF.

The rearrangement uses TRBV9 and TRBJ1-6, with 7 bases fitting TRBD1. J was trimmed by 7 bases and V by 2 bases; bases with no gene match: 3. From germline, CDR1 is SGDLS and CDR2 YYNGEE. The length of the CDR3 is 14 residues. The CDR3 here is CASSVGRGNSPLHF. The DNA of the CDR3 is TGTGCCAGCAGCGTCGGCAGGGGGAATTCACCCCTCCACTTT.

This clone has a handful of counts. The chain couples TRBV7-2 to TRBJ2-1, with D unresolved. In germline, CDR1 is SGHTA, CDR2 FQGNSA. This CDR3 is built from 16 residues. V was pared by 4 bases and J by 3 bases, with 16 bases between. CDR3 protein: CASSSDAAEIYNEQFF. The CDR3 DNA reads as TGTGCCAGCAGCTCCGACGCTGCCGAGATCTACAATGAGCAGTTCTTC.

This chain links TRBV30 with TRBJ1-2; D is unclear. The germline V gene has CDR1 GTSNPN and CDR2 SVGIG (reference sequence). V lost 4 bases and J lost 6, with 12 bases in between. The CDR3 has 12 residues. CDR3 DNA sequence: TGTGCCTGGAATCGGGGTATAGATGGCTACACCTTC. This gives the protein CAWNRGIDGYTF.

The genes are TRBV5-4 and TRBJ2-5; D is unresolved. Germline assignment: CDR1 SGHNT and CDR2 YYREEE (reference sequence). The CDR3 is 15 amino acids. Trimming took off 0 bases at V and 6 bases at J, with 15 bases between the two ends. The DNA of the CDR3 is TGTGCCAGCAGCTTGGGGAGCTCTAATGGACAGACCCAGTACTTC. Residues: CASSLGSSNGQTQYF.